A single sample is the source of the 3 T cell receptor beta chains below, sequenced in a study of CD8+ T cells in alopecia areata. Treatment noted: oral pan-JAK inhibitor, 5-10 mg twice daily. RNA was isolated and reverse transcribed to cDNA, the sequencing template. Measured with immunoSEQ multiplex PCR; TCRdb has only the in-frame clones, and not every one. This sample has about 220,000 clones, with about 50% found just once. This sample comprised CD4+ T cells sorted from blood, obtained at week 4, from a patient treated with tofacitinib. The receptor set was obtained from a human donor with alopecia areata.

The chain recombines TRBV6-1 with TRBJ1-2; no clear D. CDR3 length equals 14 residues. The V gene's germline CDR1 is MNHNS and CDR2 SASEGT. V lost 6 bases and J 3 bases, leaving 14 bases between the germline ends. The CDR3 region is CASSVVTADYGYTF. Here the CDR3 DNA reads TGTGCCAGCAGCGTAGTTACGGCAGACTATGGCTACACCTTC.

CDR3 sequence reads: CASSPNGPGQYF. CDR3 bases: TGTGCCAGCAGCCCGAACGGCCCGGGGCAGTATTTT. The chain links TRBV7-2 to TRBJ2-3; no reliable D call. Germline V gene data show CDR1 as SGHTA and CDR2 as FQGNSA. The CDR3 is 12 amino acids. The V and J ends lost 5 bases and 11 bases respectively, with 14 bases between them.

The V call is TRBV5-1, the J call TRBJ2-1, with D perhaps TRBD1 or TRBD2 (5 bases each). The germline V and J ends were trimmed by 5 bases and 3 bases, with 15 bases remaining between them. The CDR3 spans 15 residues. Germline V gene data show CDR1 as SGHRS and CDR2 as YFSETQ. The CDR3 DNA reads TGCGCCAGCAGACCGGGACCCAGAGACTACAATGAGCAGTTCTTC. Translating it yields CASRPGPRDYNEQFF.